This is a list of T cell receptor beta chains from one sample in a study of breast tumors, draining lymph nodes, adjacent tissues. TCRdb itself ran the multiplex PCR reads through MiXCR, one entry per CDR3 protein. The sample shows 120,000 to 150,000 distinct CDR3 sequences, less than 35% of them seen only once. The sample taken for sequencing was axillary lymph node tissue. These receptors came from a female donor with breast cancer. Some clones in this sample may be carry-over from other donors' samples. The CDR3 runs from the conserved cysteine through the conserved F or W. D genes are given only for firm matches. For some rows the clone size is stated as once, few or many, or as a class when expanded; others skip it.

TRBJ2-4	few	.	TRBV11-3	CASSLGQGTGRNIQYF	TGTGCCAGCAGCTTAGGTCAGGGGACGGGAAGGAACATTCAGTACTTC
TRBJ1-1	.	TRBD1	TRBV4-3	CASSQGPGTDEPEAFF	TGCGCCAGCAGCCAAGGGCCGGGGACAGATGAACCTGAAGCTTTCTTT
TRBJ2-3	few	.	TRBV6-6	CASSHSDRITDTQYF	TGTGCCAGCAGTCACTCGGACAGAATCACAGATACGCAGTATTTT
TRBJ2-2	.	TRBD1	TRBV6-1	CASVKPGTVELFF	TGTGCCAGCGTTAAACCAGGGACAGTCGAGCTGTTTTTT
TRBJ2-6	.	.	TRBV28	CASSFRQTGANVLTF	TGTGCCAGCAGTTTCCGGCAAACTGGGGCCAACGTCCTGACTTTC
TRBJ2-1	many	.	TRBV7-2	CASSVTGVNEQFF	TGTGCCAGCAGCGTAACAGGTGTCAATGAGCAGTTCTTC
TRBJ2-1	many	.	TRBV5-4	CASSTRTDDNEQFF	TGTGCCAGCAGCACCCGGACAGACGACAATGAGCAGTTCTTC
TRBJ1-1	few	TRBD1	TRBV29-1	CSVKPGQGATEAFF	TGCAGCGTCAAACCGGGACAGGGGGCCACTGAAGCTTTCTTT
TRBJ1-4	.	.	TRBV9	CASSVGGRANSRTNEKLFF	TGTGCCAGCAGCGTAGGCGGCAGGGCAAATTCGAGAACTAATGAAAAACTGTTTTTT
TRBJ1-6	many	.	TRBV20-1	CSASTFSSYNSPLHF	TGCAGTGCTAGTACCTTCAGCTCCTATAATTCACCCCTCCACTTT
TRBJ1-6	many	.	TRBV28	CASSPGLTGRTLHF	TGTGCCAGCAGTCCGGGCCTAACCGGGAGGACCCTCCACTTT
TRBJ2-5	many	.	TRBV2	CASWGLGETQYF	TGTGCCAGCTGGGGCCTGGGAGAGACCCAGTACTTC
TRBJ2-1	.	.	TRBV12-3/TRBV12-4	CATRDKEQFF	TGTGCCACCCGGGACAAAGAGCAGTTCTTC
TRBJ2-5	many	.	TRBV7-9	CASSLGSSETQYF	TGTGCCAGCAGCTTAGGAAGTTCGGAGACCCAGTACTTC
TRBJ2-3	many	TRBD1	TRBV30	CAFGQVTDTQYF	TGTGCCTTCGGACAGGTTACAGATACGCAGTATTTT
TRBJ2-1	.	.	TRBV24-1	CATSDLGGTEQFF	TGTGCCACCAGTGATTTGGGGGGTACTGAGCAGTTCTTC
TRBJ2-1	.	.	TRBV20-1	CSARSQGSTDTQFF	TGCAGTGCTAGATCCCAGGGGTCTACAGATACGCAGTTCTTC
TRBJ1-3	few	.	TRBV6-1	CASSEAGPIPRLDGNTIYF	TGTGCCAGCAGTGAAGCAGGACCTATCCCCCGGTTGGATGGAAACACCATATATTTT
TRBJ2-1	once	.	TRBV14	CASSQERVLHEQFF	TGTGCCAGCAGCCAAGAGCGGGTTCTTCATGAGCAGTTCTTC
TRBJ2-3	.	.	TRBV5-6	CASSVRQAADTQYF	TGTGCCAGCAGCGTACGACAGGCGGCAGATACGCAGTATTTT
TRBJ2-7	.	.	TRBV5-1	CASSLEAGRSYEQYF	TGCGCCAGCAGCTTGGAAGCAGGGAGGTCCTACGAGCAGTACTTC
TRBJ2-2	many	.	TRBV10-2	CASNGAGELFF	TGCGCCAGCAATGGGGCCGGGGAGCTGTTTTTT
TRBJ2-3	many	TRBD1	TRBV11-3	CASSPNPGQADQDTQYF	TGTGCCAGCAGCCCGAACCCGGGACAGGCCGACCAAGATACGCAGTATTTT
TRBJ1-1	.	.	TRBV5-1	CASSSWTDYTEAFF	TGCGCCAGCAGCTCGTGGACAGATTACACTGAAGCTTTCTTT
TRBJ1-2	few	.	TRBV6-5	CASSHGGANTNYGYTF	TGTGCCAGCAGTCACGGGGGGGCGAATACTAACTATGGCTACACCTTC
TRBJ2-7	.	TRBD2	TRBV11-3	CASSARGLVRGEQYF	TGTGCCAGCAGTGCCCGAGGACTAGTAAGAGGCGAGCAGTACTTC
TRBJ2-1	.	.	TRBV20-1	CSCTNGPYNAQFF	TGCAGTTGCACTAACGGACCTTACAATGCGCAGTTCTTC
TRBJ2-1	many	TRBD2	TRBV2	CASNVAGGTYNEQFF	TGTGCCAGCAATGTAGCGGGGGGCACCTACAATGAGCAGTTCTTC
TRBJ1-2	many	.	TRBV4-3	CASSQDLADGLYGYTF	TGCGCCAGCAGCCAAGATCTGGCGGACGGCCTCTATGGCTACACCTTC
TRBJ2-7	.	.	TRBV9	CASSVGQESSYEQYF	TGTGCCAGCAGCGTAGGACAGGAGAGCTCCTACGAGCAGTACTTC
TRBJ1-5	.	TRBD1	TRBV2	CASITGGHGGNQPQHF	TGTGCCAGCATAACAGGGGGGCACGGTGGTAATCAGCCCCAGCATTTT
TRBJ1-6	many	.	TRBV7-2	CASTVGGKGNSPLHF	TGTGCCAGCACCGTAGGGGGGAAAGGTAATTCACCCCTCCACTTT
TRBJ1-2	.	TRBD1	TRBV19	CASSPGTGVYGYTF	TGTGCCAGTAGTCCCGGGACAGGGGTCTATGGCTACACCTTC
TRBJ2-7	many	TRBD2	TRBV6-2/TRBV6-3	CASRSSGTYEQYF	TGTGCCAGCAGATCTAGCGGTACCTACGAGCAGTACTTC
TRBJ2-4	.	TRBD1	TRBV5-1	CASSWDRGPWYF	TGCGCCAGCAGCTGGGACAGGGGCCCTTGGTACTTC
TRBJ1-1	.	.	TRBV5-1	CAGSLEGLRHEAFF	TGCGCCGGCAGCTTGGAAGGGCTCCGACATGAAGCTTTCTTT
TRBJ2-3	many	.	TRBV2	CASPAGPGINTQYF	TGTGCCAGCCCCGCCGGACCGGGAATAAATACGCAGTATTTT
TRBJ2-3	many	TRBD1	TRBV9	CASSEETGITDTQYF	TGTGCCAGCAGCGAAGAGACAGGGATCACAGATACGCAGTATTTT
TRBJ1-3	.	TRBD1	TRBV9	CASSTSTGGSGNTIYF	TGTGCCAGCAGCACATCTACAGGGGGCTCTGGAAACACCATATATTTT
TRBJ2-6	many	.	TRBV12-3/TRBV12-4	CASSFRISSGANVLTF	TGTGCCAGCAGTTTCCGAATAAGCTCTGGGGCCAACGTCCTGACTTTC
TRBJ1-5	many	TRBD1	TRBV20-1	CSATPTNRGPNNQPQHF	TGCAGTGCTACACCCACGAACAGGGGCCCTAACAATCAGCCCCAGCATTTT
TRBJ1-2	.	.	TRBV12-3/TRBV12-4	CASSRYAGPGNHGYTF	TGTGCCAGCAGCCGCTACGCGGGGCCGGGGAACCATGGCTACACCTTC
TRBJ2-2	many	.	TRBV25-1	CASSSLGLSGELFF	TGTGCCAGCAGTTCCCTGGGACTGTCGGGGGAGCTGTTTTTT
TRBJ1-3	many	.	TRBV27	CASSSRDSGNTIYF	TGTGCCAGCAGTTCCAGGGATTCTGGAAACACCATATATTTT
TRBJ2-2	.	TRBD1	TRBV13	CASRVDGTGNGELFF	TGTGCCAGCAGGGTAGACGGGACAGGGAACGGGGAGCTGTTTTTT
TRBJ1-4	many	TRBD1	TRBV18	CASSVSTGGNEKLFF	TGTGCCAGCTCCGTTTCGACAGGGGGTAATGAAAAACTGTTTTTT
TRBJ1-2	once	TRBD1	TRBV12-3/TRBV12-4	CASSRWDRGAFYGYTF	TGTGCCAGCAGTCGCTGGGACAGGGGCGCTTTCTATGGCTACACCTTC
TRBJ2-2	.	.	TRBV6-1	CASSEGRTGELFF	TGTGCCAGCAGTGAAGGGCGGACCGGGGAGCTGTTTTTT
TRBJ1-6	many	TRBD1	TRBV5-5	CASMNQGASWDSPLHF	TGTGCCAGCATGAATCAGGGGGCGTCTTGGGATTCACCCCTCCACTTT
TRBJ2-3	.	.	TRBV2	CASCRSRGPDTQCF	TGTGCCAGCTGTCGGTCTCGTGGCCCAGATACGCAGTGTTTC
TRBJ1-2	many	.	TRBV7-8	CASSLEAGTYGYTF	TGTGCCAGCAGCTTAGAGGCAGGGACCTATGGCTACACCTTC
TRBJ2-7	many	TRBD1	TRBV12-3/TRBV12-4	CASTPRDRVDEQYF	TGTGCCAGCACTCCACGGGACAGGGTAGACGAGCAGTACTTC
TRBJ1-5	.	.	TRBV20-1	CSASIGGPMETQHF	TGCAGTGCTAGTATCGGGGGGCCCATGGAGACCCAGCATTTT
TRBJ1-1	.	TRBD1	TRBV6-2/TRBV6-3	CASSIQGANTEAFF	TGTGCCAGCAGTATACAGGGGGCGAACACTGAAGCTTTCTTT
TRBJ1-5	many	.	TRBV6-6	CASTSTGSNQPQHF	TGTGCCAGCACCTCGACTGGGAGCAATCAGCCCCAGCATTTT
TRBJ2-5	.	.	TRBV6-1	CASSQMETQYF	TGTGCCAGCAGTCAAATGGAGACCCAGTACTTC
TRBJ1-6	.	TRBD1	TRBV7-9	CASSFDSGGWNSPLHF	TGTGCCAGCAGCTTCGACTCAGGGGGCTGGAATTCACCCCTCCACTTT
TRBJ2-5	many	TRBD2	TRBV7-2	CASSLFPGGNQETQYF	TGTGCCAGCAGCTTATTCCCCGGGGGGAACCAAGAGACCCAGTACTTC
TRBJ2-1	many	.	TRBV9	CASSLPVGDEQFF	TGTGCCAGCAGCCTCCCAGTGGGCGATGAGCAGTTCTTC